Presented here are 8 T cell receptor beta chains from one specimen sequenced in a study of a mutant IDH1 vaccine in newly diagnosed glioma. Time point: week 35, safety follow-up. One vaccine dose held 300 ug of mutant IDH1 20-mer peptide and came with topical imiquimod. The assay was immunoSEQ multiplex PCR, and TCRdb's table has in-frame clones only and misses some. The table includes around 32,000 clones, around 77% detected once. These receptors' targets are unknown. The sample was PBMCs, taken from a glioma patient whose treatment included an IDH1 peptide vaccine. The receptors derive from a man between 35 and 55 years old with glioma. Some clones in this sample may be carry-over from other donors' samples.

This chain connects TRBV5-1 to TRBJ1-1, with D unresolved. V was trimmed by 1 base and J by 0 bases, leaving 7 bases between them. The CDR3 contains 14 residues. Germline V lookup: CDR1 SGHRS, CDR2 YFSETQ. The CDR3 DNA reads TGCGCCAGCAGCTTGTCCGAGATGAACACTGAAGCTTTCTTT. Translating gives CASSLSEMNTEAFF. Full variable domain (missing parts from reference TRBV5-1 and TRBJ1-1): KAGVTQTPRYLIKTRGQQVTLSCSPISGHRSVSWYQQTPGQGLQFLFEYFSETQRNKGNFPGRFSGRQFSNSRSEMNVSTLELGDSALYLCASSLSEMNTEAFFGQGTRLTVV.

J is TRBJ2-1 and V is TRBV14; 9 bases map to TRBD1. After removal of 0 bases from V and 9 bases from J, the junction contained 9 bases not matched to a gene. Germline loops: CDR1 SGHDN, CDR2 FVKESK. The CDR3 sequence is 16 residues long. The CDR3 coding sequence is TGTGCCAGCAGCCAAGAAACAGGGGGCATTTATGGTGAGCAGTTCTTC. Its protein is CASSQETGGIYGEQFF.

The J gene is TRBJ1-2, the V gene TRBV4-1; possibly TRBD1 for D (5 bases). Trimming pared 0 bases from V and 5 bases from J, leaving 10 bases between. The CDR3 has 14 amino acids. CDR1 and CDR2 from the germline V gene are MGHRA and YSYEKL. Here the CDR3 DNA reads TGCGCCAGCAGCCAAGATCCCAGGGATTATGGCTACACCTTC. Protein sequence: CASSQDPRDYGYTF.

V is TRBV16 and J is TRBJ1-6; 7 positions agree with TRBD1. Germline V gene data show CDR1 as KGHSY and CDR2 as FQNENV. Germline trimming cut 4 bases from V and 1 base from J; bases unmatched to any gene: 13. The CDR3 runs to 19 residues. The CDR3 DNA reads TGTGCCAGCAGCCGATACCGGACAGGCACCAGTTCCTATAATTCACCCCTCCACTTT. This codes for CASSRYRTGTSSYNSPLHF.

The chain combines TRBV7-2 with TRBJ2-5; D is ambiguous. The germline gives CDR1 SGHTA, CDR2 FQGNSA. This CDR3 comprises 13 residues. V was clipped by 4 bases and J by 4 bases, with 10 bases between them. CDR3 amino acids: CASSSIPGETQYF. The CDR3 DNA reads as TGTGCCAGCAGCTCCATCCCAGGAGAGACCCAGTACTTC.

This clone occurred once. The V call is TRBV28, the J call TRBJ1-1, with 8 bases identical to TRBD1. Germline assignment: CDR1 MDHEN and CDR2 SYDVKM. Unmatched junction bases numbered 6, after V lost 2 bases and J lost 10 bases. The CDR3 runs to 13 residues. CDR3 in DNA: TGTGCCAGCAGTTTAGGGACAGGAGCGGGAGCTTTCTTT. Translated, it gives CASSLGTGAGAFF.

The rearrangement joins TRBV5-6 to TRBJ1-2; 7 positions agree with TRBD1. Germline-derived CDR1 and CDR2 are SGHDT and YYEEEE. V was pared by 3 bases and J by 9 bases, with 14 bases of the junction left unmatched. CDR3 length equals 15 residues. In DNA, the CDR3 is TGTGCCAGCAGCTCCCGCGGGACAGTTCTTTATAGCTACACCTTC. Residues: CASSSRGTVLYSYTF.

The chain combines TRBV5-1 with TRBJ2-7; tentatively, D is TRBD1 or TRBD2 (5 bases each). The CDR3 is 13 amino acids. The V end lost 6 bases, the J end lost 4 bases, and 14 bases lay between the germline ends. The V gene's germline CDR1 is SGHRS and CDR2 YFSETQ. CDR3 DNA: TGCGCCAGCAACAAAGGGACCGGGTACGAGCAGTACTTC. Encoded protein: CASNKGTGYEQYF.